What follows describes a single T cell receptor beta chain. As yet, its antigen is unknown. This sample is drawn from a study of read filtering for tumor transcriptome and immune sequencing. At the level of the study: Whole-transcriptome libraries were prepared after DNase treatment. Overall study findings and caveats: In IR-seq, single-read clonotypes were 65% to 90% of clonotypes but approximately 3.2% of reads.

The CDR3 is 12 residues long. The V end lost 4 bases, the J end lost 3 bases, and 7 bases lay between the germline ends. Germline V lookup: CDR1 SQVTM, CDR2 ANQGSEA. This library used roughly 400 ng RNA and molecular barcoded adaptors spanning alpha/delta and beta/gamma chains. TCRdb independently ran MiXCR on the reads; one entry per CDR3 protein. Here the sample spans around 65,000 distinct CDR3 sequences, roughly 19% being singletons. The chain couples TRBV29-1 to TRBJ1-5; D is possibly TRBD1 (5 bases). The sequencing sample was made of a population of CD138-negative cells sorted from bone marrow. The origin of this receptor is a donor aged 40 or over with multiple myeloma. The CDR3: CSVGGINQPQHF. As DNA, the CDR3 is TGCAGCGTTGGGGGGATCAATCAGCCCCAGCATTTT.